This TCR beta chain was sequenced in a study of T-cell memory formation after mild COVID-19. Study observations and caveats: CD4+ contracting clones were mainly CM and EM; CD8+ ones, EMRA.

Employing constant-segment primers, 5'RACE generated TCR alpha and TCR beta cDNA libraries bearing sample barcodes and UMIs. A single record per CDR3 protein comes from TCRdb applying MiXCR to the 5' RACE reads. Of some 270,000 distinct CDR3 sequences in the sample, roughly 15% were seen once. On this clonotype: Its matching antigen is unknown.

Germline CDR1 reads SGDLS; CDR2 reads YYNGEE. CDR3 length: 16 residues. The junction had 7 bases not matched to a gene; V was cut back by 0 bases and J by 6 bases. The material sequenced was PBMCs or a T cell subset sorted from them (not recorded which). The clonotype comes from an adult woman who had mild COVID-19 (a few samples of this study predate the infection). Cell type and time point are not known. The V gene is TRBV9, the J gene TRBJ2-1, with TRBD2 matching 9 bases. CDR3 sequence: CASSVGSGRGFNEQFF. The CDR3 coding sequence is TGTGCCAGCAGCGTAGGTAGCGGGAGAGGGTTCAATGAGCAGTTCTTC.